This T cell receptor beta chain was captured by sequencing in a study of siplizumab effects on memory and regulatory T cells. This CDR3 spans 14 amino acids. The ends were cut back, 5 bases at V and 0 bases at J, with 10 bases in the middle. Germline CDR1 and CDR2: MNHNS and SASEGT. Regarding the study as a whole: Memory cells seemed less diverse than naive T cells, which also seemed major contributors to the alloresponse.

As for this clone: Its antigen is as yet unknown.

Profiling relied on immunoSEQ multiplex PCR, and the TCRdb table lists in-frame clones only, not all of them. Of fewer than 70,000 clones in the sample, 80% to 90% were seen once. The origin of this receptor is a human donor in good health. Sequences were obtained from Tregs sorted from blood. The chain joins TRBV6-1 to TRBJ1-1; a possible D gene is TRBD1 (5 bases). Here the CDR3 reads CASSPGRVNTEAFF. In nucleotides, the CDR3 is TGTGCCAGCAGTCCAGGGAGGGTGAACACTGAAGCTTTCTTT.